This TCR beta chain was identified in a study of blood T cell repertoires in COVID-19. Study overall: Acute and convalescent COVID-19 specimens originated in the United States, Italy and Spain. PBMCs, B-cell-depleted T cells, or T cells provided the cDNA or gDNA that made up the material.

This clone was detected only once. Per the original data handling: Amplification with reference gene primers provided the estimates of nucleated cell counts. Data came from immunoSEQ multiplex PCR; TCRdb stores just in-frame clones and leaves some out. V and J calls and clone size are copied from that table; D and trimming were computed from the DNA. This sample has more than 85,000 clones, with about 80% found just once. The ends were cut back, 8 bases at V and 8 bases at J, with 22 bases in the middle. The length of the CDR3 is 15 residues. Germline V gene lookup returns CDR1 SNHLY and CDR2 FYNNEI. The TCR sequence derives from a human donor in a cohort sampled during active COVID-19. The sequenced material came from peripheral blood. The chain links TRBV2 to TRBJ2-1; D might be TRBD2 (5 bases). CDR3 protein: CASGDHIDPRDEQFF. The CDR3 coding sequence is TGTGCCAGCGGAGACCACATTGACCCGAGGGATGAGCAGTTCTTC.